The sample holds one count of the clone carrying this T cell receptor beta chain. Its antigen remains unknown. The CDR3 spans 13 residues. Germline CDR1 reads MNHEY; CDR2 reads SVGAGI. J was trimmed by 7 bases and V by 7 bases; bases with no gene match: 9. Pooled in the analysis were second doses at about 4 or about 12 weeks. This sample was taken from a study of T cell responses to AZD1222 COVID-19 vaccine. Study-wide points: Mapped onto spike, vaccine-associated CD4 TCRs spanned it and were dominant at 160-218 and 743-854. Nearly half of unique spike-specific TCRs reportedly avoided B.1.351 and B.1.1.7 mutated regions. Donors, mostly white British, included more females; clonal diversity was possibly underestimated.

Only in-frame clones appear in the TCRdb table, and some are missing; sequencing was by immunoSEQ multiplex PCR. The table records 40,000 or so clones, around four fifths of them present only once. The sample was peripheral blood, taken 28 days after the second AZD1222 dose. This TCR came from an adult who received the AZD1222 COVID-19 vaccine. The gene calls are TRBV6-5 and TRBJ1-2; 7 nucleotides align to TRBD1. The chain's CDR3 is CASIDRASFGYTF. The CDR3, as DNA: TGTGCCAGCATAGACAGGGCGTCGTTTGGCTACACCTTC.